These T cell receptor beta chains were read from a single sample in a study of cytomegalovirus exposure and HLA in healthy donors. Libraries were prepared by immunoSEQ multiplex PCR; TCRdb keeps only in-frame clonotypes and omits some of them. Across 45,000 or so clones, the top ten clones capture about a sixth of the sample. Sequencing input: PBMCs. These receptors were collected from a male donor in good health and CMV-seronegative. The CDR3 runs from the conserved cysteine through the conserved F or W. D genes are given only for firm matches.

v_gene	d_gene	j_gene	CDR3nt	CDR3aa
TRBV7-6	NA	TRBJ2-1	TGTGCCAGCAGCTTAGCGCGGGCAGGGGTAGGGAATGAGCAGTTCTTC	CASSLARAGVGNEQFF
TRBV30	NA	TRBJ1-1	TGTGCCTGGACCAGGCTAGGGAGCACTGAAGCTTTCTTT	CAWTRLGSTEAFF
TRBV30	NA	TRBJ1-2	TGTGCCTGGAGAAATGGGCTGGGTGGCTACACCTTC	CAWRNGLGGYTF
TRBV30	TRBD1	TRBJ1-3	TGTGCCTGGAGTAAGGACAGGGTTAGGGACACCATATATTTT	CAWSKDRVRDTIYF
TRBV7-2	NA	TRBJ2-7	TGTGCCAGCAGCTTAAGACTCCACGAGCAGTACTTC	CASSLRLHEQYF
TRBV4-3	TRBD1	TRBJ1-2	TGCGCCAGCAGCCAGGCCGGGACAGGGGGCTTTGGCTACACCTTC	CASSQAGTGGFGYTF
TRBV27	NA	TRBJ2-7	TGTGCCAGCAGTTTACTTCTTTCAGGGGACGAGCAGTACTTC	CASSLLLSGDEQYF
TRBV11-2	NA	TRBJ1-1	TGTGCCAGCAGCTTAAACAGCATGAACACTGAAGCTTTCTTT	CASSLNSMNTEAFF
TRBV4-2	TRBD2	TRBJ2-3	TGTGCCAGCAGCCAAGATAATAGCGGGGGCACAGATACGCAGTATTTT	CASSQDNSGGTDTQYF
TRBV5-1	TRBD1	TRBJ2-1	TGCGCCAGCAGCTTATGGGGGGACAGGGACTACAATGAGCAGTTCTTC	CASSLWGDRDYNEQFF
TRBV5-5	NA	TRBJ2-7	TGTGCCAGCAGCTTGACATGGGGCCTCTACGAGCAGTACTTC	CASSLTWGLYEQYF
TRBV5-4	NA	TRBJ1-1	TGTGCCAGCAGCTCAACAGGGACGGGATGGGGGACTGAAGCTTTCTTT	CASSSTGTGWGTEAFF
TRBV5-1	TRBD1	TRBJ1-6	TGCGCCAGCAGACCAGGACAGGCCAATAATTCACCCCTCCACTTT	CASRPGQANNSPLHF
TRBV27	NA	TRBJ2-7	TGTGCCAGCAGTTTAGGTGTGGGGGGATCCTACGAGCAGTACTTC	CASSLGVGGSYEQYF
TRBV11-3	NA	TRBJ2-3	TGTGCCAGCAGCTTAGTCGCAGGGGGCACAGATACGCAGTATTTT	CASSLVAGGTDTQYF
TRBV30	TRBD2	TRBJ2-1	TGTGCCTGGAGGACTAGCGGGGTCTCCTACAATGAGCAGTTCTTC	CAWRTSGVSYNEQFF
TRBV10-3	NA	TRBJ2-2	TGTGCCATCAGTGAGGGACACCAGAACACCGGGGAGCTGTTTTTT	CAISEGHQNTGELFF
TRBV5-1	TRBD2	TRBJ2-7	TGCGCCAGCAGCTCCTACTGGACTAGCGGGGGGGGCTACGAGCAGTACTTC	CASSSYWTSGGGYEQYF
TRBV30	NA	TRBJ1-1	TGTGCCTGGGTAGACACCTGGAACACTGAAGCTTTCTTT	CAWVDTWNTEAFF
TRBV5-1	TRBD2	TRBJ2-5	TGCGCCAGCAGCCCATGGACTAGCGGGCAAGAGACCCAGTACTTC	CASSPWTSGQETQYF
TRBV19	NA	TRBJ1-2	TGTGCCAGTAGTATTGAGGGCGCGCCTCAGGGCTACACCTTC	CASSIEGAPQGYTF
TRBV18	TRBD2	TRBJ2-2	TGTGCCAGCTCACCGTCCACCGGGACTAGCGGGGTTGGCGGGGAGCTGTTTTTT	CASSPSTGTSGVGGELFF
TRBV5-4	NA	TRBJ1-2	TGTGCCAGCAGCCCGAAGATCGAGGGCTTTCGCTATGGCTACACCTTC	CASSPKIEGFRYGYTF
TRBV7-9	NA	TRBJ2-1	TGTGCCAGCAGCGCAGGGGCGGTTCGTGGTGAGCAGTTCTTC	CASSAGAVRGEQFF
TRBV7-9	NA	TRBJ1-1	TGTGCCAGCAGCTTAGAGGGTCGACAGAACTCGAACACTGAAGCTTTCTTT	CASSLEGRQNSNTEAFF
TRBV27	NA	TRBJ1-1	TGTGCCAGCAGTTTATTCGGCAGGTTAATGAACACTGAAGCTTTCTTT	CASSLFGRLMNTEAFF
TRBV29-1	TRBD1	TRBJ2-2	TGCAGCGTTTCCGGGACAGGGGGGACCGGGGAGCTGTTTTTT	CSVSGTGGTGELFF
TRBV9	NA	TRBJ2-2	TGTGCCAGCAGCGCCCTAGAGGGTCGGGACACCGGGGAGCTGTTTTTT	CASSALEGRDTGELFF
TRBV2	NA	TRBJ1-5	TGTGCCAGCAGTGGCCCCGGGGGGAGGGGCAATCAGCCCCAGCATTTT	CASSGPGGRGNQPQHF
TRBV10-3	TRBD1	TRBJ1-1	TGTGCCATCAGCCCGACAGGGGTGAACACTGAAGCTTTCTTT	CAISPTGVNTEAFF
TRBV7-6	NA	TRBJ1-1	TGTGCCAGCAGCGAAGTCCCCAGGGTCCCGAACACTGAAGCTTTCTTT	CASSEVPRVPNTEAFF
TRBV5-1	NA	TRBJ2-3	TGCGCCAGCAGCTTGGAAGGACAGAGCCACACAGATACGCAGTATTTT	CASSLEGQSHTDTQYF
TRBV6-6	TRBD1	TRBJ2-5	TGTGCCAGCAGTAAAACCGGGACAGGGGGGACGGCGCAGTACTTC	CASSKTGTGGTAQYF
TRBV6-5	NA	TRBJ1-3	TGTGCCAGCAGTTACCGGGACTCTGGAAACACCATATATTTT	CASSYRDSGNTIYF
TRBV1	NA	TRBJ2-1	TGCACCAGCAGCTCCTCACACCCTAGCGGAGCTTACAATGAGCAGTTCTTC	CTSSSSHPSGAYNEQFF
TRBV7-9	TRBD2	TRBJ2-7	TGTGCCAGCAGCGCGGGGAGGGCGAAGGACTTCTCCTACGAGCAGTACTTC	CASSAGRAKDFSYEQYF
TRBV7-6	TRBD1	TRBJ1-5	TGTGCCATTCCTCGGACAGGGGCGGGTCAGCCCCAGCATTTT	CAIPRTGAGQPQHF
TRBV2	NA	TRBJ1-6	TGTGCCAGCAGTGGGTATCCGGAGTCCTATAATTCACCCCTCCACTTT	CASSGYPESYNSPLHF
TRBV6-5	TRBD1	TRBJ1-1	TGTGCCAGCAGTCAGGGGGCGATTGAAGCTTTCTTT	CASSQGAIEAFF
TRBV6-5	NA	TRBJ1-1	TGTGCCAGCAGTTCAGCCGGGACAACAGAAGCTTTCTTT	CASSSAGTTEAFF
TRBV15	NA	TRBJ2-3	TGTGCCACCAGCAGAGATCTGGGAGGAGATACGCAGTATTTT	CATSRDLGGDTQYF
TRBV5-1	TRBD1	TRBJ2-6	TGCGCCAGCAGCCACAGGGGAGATGGGGCCAACGTCCTGACTTTC	CASSHRGDGANVLTF
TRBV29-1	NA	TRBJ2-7	TGCAGCGTTGAGGAGGACGGGTTCTTAGAGCAGTACTTC	CSVEEDGFLEQYF
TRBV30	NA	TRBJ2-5	TGTGCCTGGGCAGGGACATCGACACAAGAGACCCAGTACTTC	CAWAGTSTQETQYF
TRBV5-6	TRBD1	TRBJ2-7	TGTGCCAGCAGCTTCACGACAGGGTCGACCTACGAGCAGTACTTC	CASSFTTGSTYEQYF
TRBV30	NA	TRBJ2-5	TGTGCCTGGAGGATCAGGGATGAGACCCAGTACTTC	CAWRIRDETQYF
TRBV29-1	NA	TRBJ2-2	TGCAGCGTTGAGTCCAGTCTCACCGGGGAGCTGTTTTTT	CSVESSLTGELFF
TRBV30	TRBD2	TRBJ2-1	TGTGCCTGGAGGAAAAAGTCTACGGGGACTATTTACAATGAGCAGTTCTTC	CAWRKKSTGTIYNEQFF
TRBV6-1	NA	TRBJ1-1	TGTGCCAGCAGTGGAAGGAGGGGACTCGGTGAAGCTTTCTTT	CASSGRRGLGEAFF
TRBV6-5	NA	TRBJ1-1	TGTGCCAGCAGTTACTCGGTACAGGGTAGGGGCACTGAAGCTTTCTTT	CASSYSVQGRGTEAFF
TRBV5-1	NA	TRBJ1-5	TGCGCCACAGGTAGAGGACGAGGGAACAATCAGCCCCAGCATTTT	CATGRGRGNNQPQHF
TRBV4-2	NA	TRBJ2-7	TGTGCCAGCAGCCAAGTCGGTGGTGGGGACACCTACGAGCAGTACTTC	CASSQVGGGDTYEQYF